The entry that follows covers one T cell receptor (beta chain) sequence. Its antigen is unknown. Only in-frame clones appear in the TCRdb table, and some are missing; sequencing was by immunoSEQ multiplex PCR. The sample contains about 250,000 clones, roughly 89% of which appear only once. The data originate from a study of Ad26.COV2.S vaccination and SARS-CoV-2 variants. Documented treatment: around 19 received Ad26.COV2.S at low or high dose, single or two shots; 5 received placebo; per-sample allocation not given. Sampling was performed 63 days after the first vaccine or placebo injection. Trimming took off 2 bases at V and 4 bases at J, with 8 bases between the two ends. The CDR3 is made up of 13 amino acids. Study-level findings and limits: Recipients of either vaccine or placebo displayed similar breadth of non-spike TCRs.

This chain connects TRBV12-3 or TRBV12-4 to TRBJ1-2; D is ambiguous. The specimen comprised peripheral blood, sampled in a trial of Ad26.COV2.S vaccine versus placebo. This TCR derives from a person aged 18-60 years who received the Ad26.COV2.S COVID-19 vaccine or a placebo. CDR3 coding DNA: TGTGCCAGCAGTTTAAGTCAGACCTATGGCTACACCTTC. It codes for CASSLSQTYGYTF.